This is a list of T cell receptor beta chains from one sample in a study of blood T cell repertoires in COVID-19. Clones were sequenced by immunoSEQ multiplex PCR, and TCRdb holds only the in-frame ones, with some missing. Of some 200,000 clones listed, roughly 84% were seen once; the top ten hold approximately 7.2%. Sequenced sample: PBMCs or T cells enriched from blood (not recorded which). These receptors all come from a young man in a cohort exposed to, infected with or recovered from COVID-19 (not recorded which). Each CDR3 is given without its conserved first and last residue.

v_call | cdr3_aa
TRBV28 | ASTADSYNEQF
TRBV5-6 | ASSLGWEPFEQY
TRBV5-8 | ASIEGAYEQY
TRBV18 | ASSRTRLNTEAF
TRBV7-8 | ASSLSLGTGNTIY
TRBV10-3 | AISTGTGASYEQY
TRBV9 | ASSVQSRGRWNTGELF
TRBV18 | ASSPGNYEQY
TRBV24-1 | ATSDRLAGGLNTQY
TRBV27 | ASIPITGEKAF
TRBV18 | ASSTGGIGNTIY
TRBV2 | AATPRDRAFLGTEAF
TRBV6-2/TRBV6-3 | ASSRTLLNTEAF
TRBV10-3 | AISQGQGGNEQY
TRBV5-5 | ASSFSGQYNSPLH
TRBV5-1 | ASAGLAGDNEQF
TRBV5-1 | ASSLGAGGIADTQY
TRBV24-1 | ATSDPSLPGNTIY
TRBV2 | ASMLLQDRGRSTNEKLF
TRBV5-1 | ASSAGRMNTEAF
TRBV7-2 | ASSLRRQETYEQY
TRBV7-6 | ASSFGGRTSDTQY
TRBV28 | ASSPDRDGYGYT
TRBV19 | ASRSWGQGVMNTEAF
TRBV11-1 | ASSSDFSGNTIY
TRBV28 | ASSGDIGGNQPQH
TRBV28 | ASSFSQYEQY